The 32 T cell receptor beta chains below were found in one sample sequenced in a study of blood T cell repertoires in COVID-19. Method: immunoSEQ multiplex PCR; TCRdb's copy keeps in-frame clones and lacks some. This table has roughly 180,000 clones, about three quarters appearing once. The sequenced material came from peripheral blood. These receptors all stem from a woman aged 45-65 years with active or convalescent COVID-19.

This chain links TRBV19 with TRBJ1-2; 10 nucleotides align to TRBD1. This CDR3 is 13 amino acids long. V lost 10 bases, J lost 1 base, and 3 bases stayed unmatched. The germline CDR1 and CDR2 sequences are LNHDA and SQIVND (reference sequence). CDR3 DNA: TGTGCCACCCGGGACAGGGGTAACTATGGCTACACCTTC. This encodes CATRDRGNYGYTF.

The chain carries TRBV3-1 (or the pseudogene TRBV3-2) and TRBJ2-7; D remains unclear. The CDR3 covers 14 residues. Trimming left V 1 base short and J 0 bases short, with 7 bases between. Looked up from germline, CDR1 is LGHDT and CDR2 is YNNKEL (reference sequence). The CDR3 region is CASSQGPSSYEQYF. The CDR3 region has the DNA TGTGCCAGCAGCCAAGGCCCTAGCTCCTACGAGCAGTACTTC.

The chain combines TRBV19 with TRBJ2-1; a possible D gene is TRBD2 (5 bases). The CDR3 has 15 residues. The germline V gene has CDR1 LNHDA and CDR2 SQIVND (reference sequence). The V gene lost 1 base and the J gene lost 3 bases, with 10 bases spanning the gap. CDR3 residues: CASSIGGISYNEQFF. The CDR3 DNA follows: TGTGCCAGTAGTATAGGAGGGATTAGCTACAATGAGCAGTTCTTC.

This sequence joins TRBV19 and TRBJ1-3; weak D call: TRBD1 (6 bases). The CDR3 has 16 amino acids. V lost 3 bases and J 2 bases, leaving 14 bases between the germline ends. Germline V gene sequence: CDR1 LNHDA, CDR2 SQIVND (reference sequence). Here the CDR3 reads CASSMGGAGAGNTIYF. CDR3 DNA: TGTGCCAGTAGTATGGGGGGGGCCGGCGCTGGAAACACCATATATTTT.

This clone was recorded once. This chain uses TRBV11-2 with TRBJ1-1, with 7 bases identical to TRBD1. The trim removed 5 bases at V and 6 bases at J, leaving 15 bases unmatched. The CDR3 totals 16 residues. Germline lookup yields CDR1 SGHAT and CDR2 FQNNGV. In nucleotides, the CDR3 is TGTGCCAGCAGCGTTACCTACAGGGGTTTGGAGGCTGAAGCTTTCTTT. This codes for CASSVTYRGLEAEAFF.

The CDR3 loop reads CASSYGALHTGELFF. CDR3 in DNA: TGTGCCAGCAGTTACGGAGCGCTTCACACCGGGGAGCTGTTTTTT. The V gene is TRBV6-5, the J gene TRBJ2-2; D unresolved. V shed 2 bases and J shed 3 bases, with 10 bases lying between them. Germline values: CDR1 MNHEY, CDR2 SVGAGI. This CDR3 contains 15 residues.

V gene TRBV30 combines with J gene TRBJ1-1, with 7 bases matching TRBD1. CDR3 length: 14 amino acids. CDR1 is GTSNPN and CDR2 is SVGIG in the germline V gene (reference sequence). V trimming: 2 bases; J trimming: 5 bases; junction bases outside the gene matches: 8. As DNA, the CDR3 is TGTGCCTGGAGTAGAAGGGGGCGAGATACTGAAGCTTTCTTT. As protein: CAWSRRGRDTEAFF.

The V and J genes are TRBV7-7 and TRBJ2-5, with 8 bases lining up with TRBD1. This CDR3 contains 16 residues. CDR1 and CDR2 (germline): SSHAT, FNYEAQ (reference sequence). Trimming at V came to 5 bases and at J to 4 bases, leaving 12 bases not matched to a gene. The DNA of the CDR3 is TGTGCCAGCAGCCTGATGGGGGGAACAGGGGGAGAGACCCAGTACTTC. This codes for CASSLMGGTGGETQYF.

The V and J genes are TRBV27 and TRBJ1-2; 8 nucleotides match TRBD1. CDR3 size: 15 residues. Germline values: CDR1 MNHEY, CDR2 SMNVEV (reference sequence). V lost 3 bases and J lost 7; bases outside the gene matches: 10. The CDR3 sequence is CASSLREQGASGYTF. The CDR3 coding sequence is TGTGCCAGCAGTTTGAGGGAGCAGGGGGCGTCTGGCTACACCTTC.

The J gene is TRBJ1-1, the V gene TRBV5-4; D is unresolved. The CDR3 length is 14 residues. Looked up from germline, CDR1 is SGHNT and CDR2 is YYREEE (reference sequence). V was trimmed by 0 bases and J by 1 base, leaving 7 bases between them. The CDR3 loop reads CASSLGHSNTEAFF. As DNA, the CDR3 is TGTGCCAGCAGCTTGGGACATTCGAACACTGAAGCTTTCTTT.

The chain uses TRBV4-1 and TRBJ2-3; TRBD2 matches 7 bases. This CDR3 has 16 residues. The junction had 6 bases not matched to a gene; V was cut back by 0 bases and J by 3 bases. Germline V lookup: CDR1 MGHRA, CDR2 YSYEKL. The CDR3 coding sequence is TGCGCCAGCAGCCAAGATCGGCAGGGAGGGACAGATACGCAGTATTTT. Translated, it gives CASSQDRQGGTDTQYF.

This clone appeared a few times. The chain carries TRBV5-1 and TRBJ2-3; TRBD1 aligns across 10 bases. J lost 5 bases, V lost 4 bases, and 7 bases had no gene match. CDR3 length equals 15 residues. CDR1 SGHRS and CDR2 YFSETQ come from the germline V gene. The CDR3 sequence is CASSLGDRGLDTQYF. DNA of the CDR3: TGCGCCAGCAGCCTGGGGGACAGGGGATTAGATACGCAGTATTTT.

This clone was detected only once. The chain recombines TRBV28 with TRBJ2-1; TRBD1 matches 8 bases. This CDR3 has 16 residues. V dropped 6 bases and J dropped 4; count of bases not matched to a gene: 11. Germline V lookup: CDR1 MDHEN, CDR2 SYDVKM. The CDR3 reads CASRPTDRGRYNEQFF. In DNA form, the CDR3 reads TGTGCCAGCAGACCAACCGACAGGGGAAGGTACAATGAGCAGTTCTTC.

The V call is TRBV3-1 (or the pseudogene TRBV3-2), the J call TRBJ2-7; the match to TRBD2 covers 12 bases. The germline V gene has CDR1 LGHDT and CDR2 YNNKEL (reference sequence). This CDR3 region has 16 residues. V lost 4 bases, J lost 6 bases, and 10 bases stayed unmatched. CDR3 DNA: TGTGCCAGCAGCCCCGGCAGACAACTAGCGGGAGGCGAGCAGTACTTC. Translation gives CASSPGRQLAGGEQYF.

J is TRBJ2-7 and V is TRBV3-1 (or the pseudogene TRBV3-2), with TRBD1 matching 8 bases. V shed 0 bases and J 2 bases; nucleotides not matched to a gene: 3. Germline CDR1 reads LGHDT; CDR2 reads YNNKEL (reference sequence). The CDR3 contains 15 residues. The CDR3 spells CASSQDYRGAYEQYF. In nucleotides, the CDR3 is TGTGCCAGCAGCCAAGATTACAGGGGGGCCTACGAGCAGTACTTC.

This chain uses TRBV10-3 with TRBJ1-2; 8 nucleotides align to TRBD1. Trimming at V came to 1 base and at J to 8 bases, leaving 9 bases not matched to a gene. The CDR3 is 15 amino acids. Germline V gene data show CDR1 as ENHRY and CDR2 as SYGVKD. The CDR3 nucleotides are TGTGCCATCAGTGAGTTAGAGACAGGGGCGGTAGGCTACACCTTC. Its protein product is CAISELETGAVGYTF.

This clone was seen only a few times. The rearrangement links TRBV28 to TRBJ1-5; possibly TRBD1 for D (5 bases). Germline V gene lookup returns CDR1 MDHEN and CDR2 SYDVKM. With 2 bases removed from V and 6 bases from J, the gap between germline ends came to 14 bases. CDR3 length: 15 amino acids. The CDR3 sequence: CASSLGGVGGQPQHF. CDR3 bases: TGTGCCAGCAGTTTAGGGGGGGTTGGTGGTCAGCCCCAGCATTTT. Complete variable domain (other parts from reference TRBV28 and TRBJ1-5): DVKVTQSSRYLVKRTGEKVFLECVQDMDHENMFWYRQDPGLGLRLIYFSYDVKMKEKGDIPEGYSVSREKKERFSLILESASTNQTSMYLCASSLGGVGGQPQHFGDGTRLSIL.

This chain uses TRBV19 with TRBJ1-4; D gene unclear. The CDR3 has 14 residues. V was pared by 4 bases and J by 4 bases, with 10 bases between. Germline loops: CDR1 LNHDA, CDR2 SQIVND (reference sequence). The CDR3 nucleotides are TGTGCCAGTAGTAGGCGGTCGGTTAATGAAAAACTGTTTTTT. This translates into CASSRRSVNEKLFF.

The chain joins TRBV11-3 to TRBJ1-1; TRBD1 agrees at 8 bases. V lost 6 bases to trimming and J lost 5 bases; unmatched junction nucleotides: 8. The CDR3 has 14 amino acids. The germline V gene encodes CDR1 SGHNT and CDR2 YENEEA. CDR3 loop: CASSETGGLTEAFF. The CDR3 DNA follows: TGTGCCAGCAGTGAAACAGGGGGTCTTACTGAAGCTTTCTTT.

CDR3 residues: CASSLGTTGNTEAFF. The DNA for the CDR3 is TGTGCCAGCAGCTTAGGTACCACGGGGAACACTGAAGCTTTCTTT. The gene calls are TRBV7-8 and TRBJ1-1, with D unresolved. Trimming took 1 base from V and 1 from J, leaving 10 bases between them. The germline V gene has CDR1 SGHVS and CDR2 FQNEAQ. The CDR3 length is 15 residues.

The chain recombines TRBV5-1 with TRBJ1-2; possible D gene TRBD1, 5 bases. This CDR3 region has 17 residues. V was pared by 2 bases and J by 5 bases, with 22 bases between. Per germline, CDR1 SGHRS and CDR2 YFSETQ. CDR3 nucleotide sequence: TGCGCCAGCAGCTTTTCGTCTGACAGATCCGTACGTTATGGCTACACCTTC. Its protein is CASSFSSDRSVRYGYTF.

The V gene is TRBV6-2 or TRBV6-3, the J gene TRBJ1-2; TRBD1 aligns across 8 bases. CDR1 is MNHEY and CDR2 is SVGEGT in the germline V gene. The CDR3 contains 13 residues. J gave up 4 bases and V 6 bases, and 4 bases lay outside the gene matches. CDR3 DNA: TGTGCCAGCAGCTTACAGGGGGGCTATGGCTACACCTTC. Translating gives CASSLQGGYGYTF.

The gene calls are TRBV18 and TRBJ1-2, with D perhaps TRBD1 (6 bases). V was shortened by 0 bases and J by 1 base, with 6 bases between the two germline ends. The CDR3 is made up of 14 amino acids. In germline, CDR1 is KGHSH, CDR2 LQKENI. The CDR3 here is CASSPPDSNYGYTF. The CDR3 DNA follows: TGTGCCAGCTCACCACCGGACAGTAACTATGGCTACACCTTC.

This clone was observed once. The chain is built from TRBV6-4 and TRBJ2-2; perhaps TRBD2 as D (5 bases). The CDR3 extends over 16 amino acids. V was clipped by 2 bases and J by 1 base, with 11 bases between them. Germline values: CDR1 MRHNA, CDR2 SNTAGT. The CDR3 here is CASSDRPAGNTGELFF. The CDR3 DNA sequence: TGTGCCAGCAGTGACCGACCCGCGGGGAACACCGGGGAGCTGTTTTTT.

The chain couples TRBV3-1 (or the pseudogene TRBV3-2) to TRBJ2-3; D is undetermined. V lost 3 bases to trimming and J lost 3 bases, with 7 bases between them. Germline V lookup: CDR1 LGHDT, CDR2 YNNKEL (reference sequence). The CDR3 runs 13 residues. DNA of the CDR3: TGTGCCAGCAGCCAGGGCGCGACAGATACGCAGTATTTT. Its protein product is CASSQGATDTQYF.

This rearrangement joins TRBV6-6 to TRBJ1-5; a weak D match, TRBD1 (6 bases). Germline V lookup: CDR1 MNHNY, CDR2 SVGAGI (reference sequence). V lost 2 bases and J 1 base, leaving 9 bases between the germline ends. The CDR3 runs 15 residues. The CDR3 loop reads CASSYSQGSNQPQHF. The CDR3 region has the DNA TGTGCCAGCAGTTACAGCCAGGGGAGCAATCAGCCCCAGCATTTT.

The chain is built from TRBV6-6 and TRBJ1-2; 7 bases align to TRBD1. Germline CDR1 MNHNY, CDR2 SVGAGI (reference sequence). CDR3 length: 13 amino acids. The trim removed 4 bases at V and 4 bases at J, leaving 3 bases unmatched. CDR3 nucleotides: TGTGCCAGCAGTTTAGGACAGGCCTATGGCTACACCTTC. Translated, it gives CASSLGQAYGYTF.

The chain recombines TRBV6-1 with TRBJ1-2, with D possibly TRBD1 on 5 matching bases. Trimming cost V 1 base and J 8 bases, with 14 bases left between them. This CDR3 has 14 residues. Germline lookup yields CDR1 MNHNS and CDR2 SASEGT. The CDR3 loop is CASSEGKGRRGYTF. In DNA form, the CDR3 reads TGTGCCAGCAGTGAAGGGAAGGGGAGGAGAGGCTACACCTTC.

J is TRBJ1-3 and V is TRBV11-2; D is perhaps TRBD1 (5 bases). There are 14 residues in the CDR3. Germline values: CDR1 SGHAT, CDR2 FQNNGV. The ends were cut back, 5 bases at V and 0 bases at J, with 8 bases in the middle. The CDR3 loop reads CASSPTDSGNTIYF. CDR3 coding DNA: TGTGCCAGCAGCCCGACAGACTCTGGAAACACCATATATTTT. The full variable domain, with the rest looked up from reference TRBV11-2 and TRBJ1-3, is EAGVAQSPRYKIIEKRQSVAFWCNPISGHATLYWYQQILGQGPKLLIQFQNNGVVDDSQLPKDRFSAERLKGVDSTLKIQPAKLEDSAVYLCASSPTDSGNTIYFGEGSWLTVV.

The chain couples TRBV28 to TRBJ2-4; D is undetermined. V lost 3 bases, J lost 0 bases, and 12 bases lay in between. Looked up from germline, CDR1 is MDHEN and CDR2 is SYDVKM. There are 16 residues in the CDR3. The CDR3, as DNA: TGTGCCAGCAGTTTTGAACAGCTGATAGCCAAAAACATTCAGTACTTC. The encoded protein is CASSFEQLIAKNIQYF.

V is TRBV12-3 or TRBV12-4 and J is TRBJ2-5; TRBD2 might be the D (5 bases). V lost 4 bases and J 6 bases, leaving 12 bases between the germline ends. CDR3 size: 13 residues. The CDR3 sequence is CASSWPGIKTQYF. The CDR3 DNA reads TGTGCCAGCAGTTGGCCGGGAATAAAGACCCAGTACTTC.

As DNA, the CDR3 is TGTGCCAGCGGGAGAACCGGGACAATGAACACTGAAGCTTTCTTT. Its protein product is CASGRTGTMNTEAFF. This chain uses TRBV6-5 with TRBJ1-1, with D possibly matching TRBD1 (6 bases). V was trimmed by 8 bases and J by 0 bases, leaving 16 bases between them. Germline V gives CDR1 MNHEY, CDR2 SVGAGI. The CDR3 length is 15 residues.